The next 6 T cell receptor beta chains were all read from a single sample in a study of spatial heterogeneity in lung cancer. Study-level results: Mutation counts in tumors were tracked by counts of expanded intratumoral alpha and beta TCRs.

Their antigens are not known. TCRdb reprocessed the 5' RACE reads with MiXCR, giving one entry per CDR3 protein. The sample lists about 6,000 distinct CDR3 sequences, roughly a tenth occurring once. Time point in this sample: sample taken at primary tumor resection. The sample consisted of lung tumor tissue, taken at surgery. These receptors all stem from a female donor with early-stage non-small cell lung cancer.

This clonotype was detected many times. This chain connects TRBV6-5 to TRBJ2-5; 7 nucleotides align to TRBD2. The germline V gene has CDR1 MNHEY and CDR2 SVGAGI. The length of the CDR3 is 14 residues. V dropped 2 bases and J dropped 4; count of bases not matched to a gene: 4. The CDR3 DNA reads TGTGCCAGCAGTTACGGGGGGGACGTAGAGACCCAGTACTTC. Its protein product is CASSYGGDVETQYF.

This clonotype is medium-sized by share. The CDR3 DNA is TGTGCCAGCAGTCCCCCGGGGACCCAGTACTTC. Translating it yields CASSPPGTQYF. The gene calls are TRBV6-2 or TRBV6-3 and TRBJ2-5; D remains unclear. Per the germline V gene, CDR1 is MNHEY and CDR2 is SVGEGT. The CDR3 has 11 amino acids. V lost 5 bases and J lost 7, with 8 bases in between.

The chain links TRBV10-2 to TRBJ1-5, with TRBD1 as a possible D gene (5 bases). Trimming cost V 0 bases and J 3 bases, with 15 bases left between them. The CDR3 loop spans 17 amino acids. Germline lookup yields CDR1 WSHSY and CDR2 SAAADI. CDR3 in DNA: TGCGCCAGCAGTGAGTCGCCCTATCGACAGCCCAATCAGCCCCAGCATTTT. This sequence encodes CASSESPYRQPNQPQHF.

This clonotype was recorded many times. This sequence joins TRBV5-1 and TRBJ2-7; a possible D gene is TRBD1 (6 bases). The ends were cut back, 1 base at V and 1 base at J, with 15 bases in the middle. The CDR3 has 16 residues. Germline CDR1 reads SGHRS; CDR2 reads YFSETQ. CDR3 coding DNA: TGCGCCAGCAGCTTGAAATCAGGGGCTGAATCCTACGAGCAGTACTTC. Translated, it gives CASSLKSGAESYEQYF.

This clonotype has ten or more counts. The CDR3 region has the DNA TGTGCCAGCAGCCTTGAGCGAGCGGGGACCCAGTACTTC. It yields the protein CASSLERAGTQYF. V and J are TRBV7-8 and TRBJ2-5; D perhaps matches TRBD2 (6 bases). CDR3 size: 13 residues. In germline, CDR1 is SGHVS, CDR2 FQNEAQ. Trimming removed 5 bases at V and 7 bases at J, with 14 bases between.

This clonotype has a handful of counts. The V call is TRBV10-3, the J call TRBJ1-6, with D tentatively TRBD1 (6 bases). Germline CDR1 and CDR2: ENHRY and SYGVKD. The CDR3 totals 13 residues. Deletions cut 5 bases from V and 6 bases from J, with 8 bases between. The CDR3 loop reads CAISLQGNSPLHF. CDR3 sequence (DNA): TGTGCCATCAGTCTACAGGGTAATTCACCCCTCCACTTT.